The clone carrying this TCR beta chain came up many times. What it binds is unknown. The data belong to a study of HIV-infected patients and healthy controls. Study results and caveats: CMV-associated CDR3s mostly grew nonsignificantly during therapy, while HIV-associated CDR3s declined significantly. Healthy controls carried many MAIT alpha-chain CDR3s, while HIV+ repertoires had few. Untreated HIV+ repertoires had roughly threefold fewer distinct CDR3s and lower Shannon diversity than healthy controls.

Alpha and beta constant-region primers primed reverse transcription of 500 to 550 ng RNA. Separate chain-specific third strand synthesis with multiplexing indices produced the alpha and beta libraries. Each CDR3 protein is one row after TCRdb ran MiXCR on the 5' RACE reads. The table lists more than 15,000 distinct CDR3 sequences, roughly 9.5% of them singletons. Germline-derived CDR1 and CDR2 are SNHLY and FYNNEI. The germline V and J ends were trimmed by 2 bases and 0 bases, with 5 bases remaining between them. The CDR3 is 14 residues long. Whole blood was used without fractionation, so all unsorted peripheral T cells were included.

This TCR derives from an adult in good health. The specimen sequenced was blood. The chain joins TRBV2 to TRBJ2-1; D unresolved. Here the CDR3 reads CASSELRSYNEQFF. The CDR3 DNA reads TGTGCCAGCAGTGAACTACGCTCCTACAATGAGCAGTTCTTC. Together with reference TRBV2 and TRBJ2-1, the CDR3 gives the full variable domain: EPEVTQTPSHQVTQMGQEVILRCVPISNHLYFYWYRQILGQKVEFLVSFYNNEISEKSEIFDDQFSVERPDGSNFTLKIRSTKLEDSAMYFCASSELRSYNEQFFGPGTRLTVL.